These 24 T cell receptor delta chains were sequenced from one sample in a study of DNA immune sequencing with unique molecular identifiers (dated by TCRdb to about 2020). Libraries were constructed by multiplex PCR. The sample was run on an Illumina MiniSeq. A 32-plex assay with primers for all 8 TRDV and 4 TRDJ genes covering the CDR3 was used to amplify genomic DNA. A 12-nucleotide UMI was added during two to three barcoding PCR cycles, followed by a second PCR with Illumina adapter primers. Clones were re-identified by TCRdb from the public reads with CATT, and rows with the same DNA were merged. For this sample there are roughly 430 delta-chain clones; around 40% appear just once. The ten largest clones add up to roughly 66% of the sample. The specimen was buffy coat blood. Source of these receptors: a human donor in good health.

Notes on this clone: It is unclear where the CDR3 begins or ends on the DNA, so no DNA is shown, and the CDR3 is as TCRdb lists it. The V call is TRAV29/DV5, the J call TRDJ1; the table assigns TRDD3, which was not confirmed against the DNA. The CDR3 is made up of 21 amino acids, end residues included. Germline V gene sequence: CDR1 NSMFDY, CDR2 ISSIKDK. This CDR3 reads CSVLLCSKYWGIIGYTDKLIF.

This clone appeared a few times. The translation of this DNA and the TCRdb protein of a much larger clone differ at residue 5, probably owing to a read error; the protein shown here is translated from the DNA. The V gene is TRDV1, the J gene TRDJ1; 9 bases map to TRDD2. Germline V lookup: CDR1 TSWWSYY, CDR2 QGS. Unmatched junction bases numbered 15, after V lost 5 bases and J lost 11 bases. The CDR3 contains 15 residues. The CDR3 spells CALGKPAFLRLELIF. The DNA for the CDR3 is TGTGCTCTTGGGAAACCGGCCTTCCTACGGTTAGAGCTCATCTTT.

This clone is medium-sized in the sample. V gene TRDV2 combines with J gene TRDJ1, with D tentatively TRDD3 (7 bases). V was pared by 0 bases and J by 0 bases, with 31 bases between. CDR1 and CDR2 (germline): GEAIGNYY, EKD. CDR3 length equals 22 residues. CDR3 in amino acids: CACDTVRSYGGSGGNNTDKLIF. CDR3 nucleotides: TGTGCCTGTGACACCGTAAGATCCTACGGGGGATCCGGGGGCAATAACACCGATAAACTCATCTTT.

A word on this clone: This likely stems from a read error, as it lies one base from a far larger clone. The V call is TRDV1, the J call TRDJ4, with D maybe TRDD3 (7 bases). Per germline, CDR1 TSWWSYY and CDR2 QGS. Trimming pared 3 bases from V and 4 bases from J, leaving 36 bases between. There are 21 residues in the CDR3. The CDR3 reads CALGEARRSFLKYWGGKPLIF. The CDR3 DNA is TGTGCTCTTGGGGAGGCGAGGCGTTCTTTCCTAAAGTACTGGGGAGGCAAACCCCTGATCTTT.

Details on this clone: TCRdb's entry gives the protein of a much larger clone, which mismatches this DNA's translation at residue 13, likely from a read error; the protein reported here is translated from the DNA. The V call is TRDV1, the J call TRDJ1, with TRDD3 matching 13 bases. V shed 2 bases and J 4 bases; nucleotides not matched to a gene: 34. CDR3 length equals 26 residues. Germline V gene sequence: CDR1 TSWWSYY, CDR2 QGS. CDR3 DNA: TGTGCTCTTGGGGAATCGGCCCCCTACCACCCCCCTTACTGGGGGATACGCGGCATACCTCTCGATAAACTCATCTTT. Protein sequence: CALGESAPYHPPYWGIRGIPLDKLIF.

A note on this clone: This may come from a read error, since a much larger clone is one base off. CDR3: CALGELECLRLAAIRGLIF. In DNA, the CDR3 is TGTGCTCTTGGGGAACTAGAGTGCCTGCGATTAGCTGCAATAAGGGGTCTCATCTTT. V usage is TRDV1 and J usage is TRDJ1; no firm D call. This CDR3 has 19 residues. V was shortened by 0 bases and J by 11 bases, with 31 bases between the two germline ends. Germline CDR1 and CDR2: TSWWSYY and QGS.

By share of the sample, this clone is medium-sized (0.01 to 0.1%). As DNA, the CDR3 is TGTGCCTGTGACTCCCTTCCTACAGTACTGGGGTCCGATAAACTCATCTTT. This gives the protein CACDSLPTVLGSDKLIF. V usage is TRDV2 and J usage is TRDJ1, with 9 bases identical to TRDD2. Looked up from germline, CDR1 is GEAIGNYY and CDR2 is EKD. V dropped 3 bases and J dropped 3; count of bases not matched to a gene: 13. The CDR3 runs 17 residues.

The V and J genes are TRDV3 and TRDJ1; TRDD3 matches 7 bases. The V gene end was trimmed by 4 bases and the J gene end by 7 bases; junction bases not matched to a gene: 27. The CDR3 totals 18 residues. Germline values: CDR1 TVYSNPD, CDR2 GDNSRS (reference sequence). The CDR3 sequence: CASPSLSLNWGGGGKLIF. The CDR3 nucleotides read TGTGCCTCCCCGTCCCTTTCCCTAAACTGGGGAGGGGGCGGTAAACTCATCTTT.

The count of this clone is one. This likely came from a read error, as a far larger clone is one base away. Other nucleotide sequences in the sample specify the same CDR3. The CDR3 DNA is TGTGCCCTTGGGGTGTCCCCCCTTGGCCCTGGGGATACGAGTACCCCTCCGTACACCGATAAACTCATCTTT. It is translated as CALGVSPLGPGDTSTPPYTDKLIF. The J gene is TRDJ1, the V gene TRDV1; 9 nucleotides agree with TRDD3. CDR1 and CDR2 (germline): TSWWSYY, QGS. CDR3 length equals 24 residues.

Notes on this clone: One base separates it from a far larger clone, so it is likely a read error. The sample carries other DNA sequences with the same CDR3. The chain recombines TRDV1 with TRDJ4; TRDD3 is a possible D gene (7 bases). Germline loops: CDR1 TSWWSYY, CDR2 QGS. CDR3 length equals 21 residues. The CDR3 DNA sequence: TGCGCTCTTGGGGAGGCGAGGCGTTCTTTCCTAAAGTACTGGGGAGGCAGACCCCTGATCTTT. It yields the protein CALGEARRSFLKYWGGRPLIF.

This clone appeared a few times. This chain joins TRDV1 and TRDJ1, with TRDD3 identical over 9 bases. The J segment lost 2 bases and the V segment lost 4 bases, leaving 29 bases of the junction unmatched. The CDR3 covers 23 residues. The germline CDR1 and CDR2 sequences are TSWWSYY and QGS. The CDR3 sequence is CALGGYPPPYSRWGIAKTDKLIF. The CDR3 DNA reads TGTGCTCTTGGGGGATATCCTCCTCCTTATTCCCGCTGGGGGATCGCAAAGACCGATAAACTCATCTTT.

Notes on this clone: This sequence is one base from a far larger clone and is likely a read error. The same CDR3 can be traced to other DNA sequences in this sample. The V call is TRDV1, the J call TRDJ1, with TRDD2 matching 9 bases. In germline, CDR1 is TSWWSYY, CDR2 QGS. The CDR3 length is 15 residues. Trimming removed 1 base from V and 11 bases from J; junction bases left unmatched: 11. The CDR3 bases are TGTGCTCTTGGGGAACCCGCCTTCCTACGGTTAGAGCTCATCTTT. Its translation is CALGEPAFLRLELIF.

Comments on this clone: This is likely an artifact of a read error, given a far larger clone one base away. Here the CDR3 reads CALGEARRSFLKFWGGRPLIF. CDR3 bases: TGTGCTCTTGGGGAGGCGAGGCGTTCTTTCCTAAAGTTCTGGGGAGGCAGACCCCTGATCTTT. This chain connects TRDV1 to TRDJ4, with D possibly called TRDD2 or TRDD3 (6 bases each). In germline, CDR1 is TSWWSYY, CDR2 QGS. CDR3 length: 21 amino acids. V gave up 3 bases and J gave up 1 base, with 33 bases separating them.

There are a few counts of this clone. One base separates it from a far larger clone, so it is likely a read error. V and J are TRDV2 and TRDJ1, with 8 nucleotides matching TRDD3. The J call is in doubt because the DNA end fits TRDJ2 better. In germline, CDR1 is GEAIGNYY, CDR2 EKD. The CDR3 covers 19 residues. The CDR3 DNA follows: TGTGCCTGTGACACCAGAGGTAACTGGGGGTCACCTTACACCGATAAACTCTTCTTT. This codes for CACDTRGNWGSPYTDKLFF.

In regard to this clone: A far bigger clonotype differs at one base, so this is likely a read error. The genes are TRDV1 and TRDJ1; TRDD3 agrees at 13 bases. Germline trimming cut 2 bases from V and 4 bases from J; bases unmatched to any gene: 34. The CDR3 length is 26 residues. Germline V gene sequence: CDR1 TSWWSYY, CDR2 QGS. The chain's CDR3 is CALGESAPYHPPHWGIRGITLDKLIF. CDR3 bases: TGTGCTCTTGGGGAATCGGCCCCCTACCACCCCCCTCACTGGGGGATACGCGGCATAACTCTCGATAAACTCATCTTT.

A word on this clone: The protein given by TCRdb reflects a much larger clone and differs at residue 22 from this DNA's translation, likely from a read error; the protein shown is the DNA's translation. The chain uses TRDV1 and TRDJ1, with 9 bases that match TRDD3. In germline, CDR1 is TSWWSYY, CDR2 QGS. The CDR3 covers 24 residues. In nucleotides, the CDR3 is TGTGCTCTTGGGGTGTCCCCCCTTGGCCCTGGGGATACGAGTACCCCTCCGTACACCGATAAACACATCTTT. Its translation: CALGVSPLGPGDTSTPPYTDKHIF.

With regard to this clone: TCRdb's protein for this DNA is that of a much larger clone and differs from the translation at residue 4, likely a read error; the protein shown is the DNA translation. The J gene is TRDJ1, the V gene TRDV1; 9 nucleotides agree with TRDD2. Germline CDR1 TSWWSYY, CDR2 QGS. CDR3 size: 15 residues. CDR3 DNA: TGTGCTCTTGAGGAACCGGCCTTCCTACGGTTAGAGCTCATCTTT. It translates to CALEEPAFLRLELIF.

In regard to this clone: The TCRdb protein comes from a much larger clone and disagrees with this DNA's translation at residue 7, likely due to a read error; the protein given here is derived from the DNA. The chain couples TRDV1 to TRDJ1, with 13 bases that match TRDD3. After removal of 2 bases from V and 4 bases from J, the junction contained 34 bases not matched to a gene. The CDR3 consists of 26 residues. Germline loops: CDR1 TSWWSYY, CDR2 QGS. DNA for the CDR3: TGTGCTCTTGGGGAATCGACCCCCTACCACCCCCCTCACTGGGGGATACGCGGCATACCTCTCGATAAACTCATCTTT. This translates into CALGESTPYHPPHWGIRGIPLDKLIF.

Regarding this clone: This is likely an artifact of a read error, given a far larger clone one base away. This sample also contains other DNA sequences that code for the same CDR3. The rearrangement links TRDV1 to TRDJ1, with 13 bases matching TRDD3. The CDR3 consists of 26 residues. J lost 4 bases, V lost 2 bases, and 34 bases had no gene match. CDR1 and CDR2 (germline): TSWWSYY, QGS. The CDR3 spells CALGESAPYHPPHWGIRGIPLDKLIF. The CDR3, as DNA: TGTGCTCTTGGGGAATCGGCACCCTACCACCCCCCTCACTGGGGGATACGCGGCATACCTCTCGATAAACTCATCTTT.

Remarks on this clone: A far larger clone is only one base removed, so a read error is likely. In the same sample, other DNA sequences code for this CDR3. This chain links TRDV1 with TRDJ4, with TRDD3 as a possible D gene (7 bases). This CDR3 has 21 residues. Trimming took 3 bases from V and 1 from J, leaving 33 bases between them. Germline lookup yields CDR1 TSWWSYY and CDR2 QGS. The CDR3, as DNA: TGTGCTCTTGGGGAGGCGAGGCGTTCTTTCCTAAAATACTGGGGAGGCAGACCCCTGATCTTT. Residues: CALGEARRSFLKYWGGRPLIF.

This clone is judged large. The chain is built from TRDV1 and TRDJ1; 7 bases are shared with TRDD2. The CDR3 sequence is 16 residues long. Germline trimming cut 1 base from V and 1 base from J; bases unmatched to any gene: 6. Germline V lookup: CDR1 TSWWSYY, CDR2 QGS. CDR3 sequence: CALGEPAFLSTDKLIF. The CDR3 nucleotides read TGTGCTCTTGGGGAACCGGCCTTCCTTTCCACCGATAAACTCATCTTT.

By share of the sample, this clone is large (0.1 to 1%). The chain joins TRDV2 to TRDJ1; possibly TRDD3 for D (6 bases). Germline V CDR1 and CDR2: GEAIGNYY, EKD. The CDR3 covers 16 residues. V dropped 0 bases and J dropped 0 bases, with 13 bases sitting between them. This CDR3 reads CACDTVGVMYTDKLIF. The CDR3 DNA is TGTGCCTGTGACACCGTGGGGGTCATGTACACCGATAAACTCATCTTT.

As for this clone: A read error likely explains this, since a far larger clone differs by one base. This sequence joins TRDV2 and TRDJ1, with 7 bases lining up with TRDD3. CDR1 and CDR2 from the germline V gene are GEAIGNYY and EKD. V was pared by 6 bases and J by 0 bases, with 15 bases of the junction left unmatched. The CDR3 spans 17 residues. DNA of the CDR3: TGTGCCTGTTTACCTCCGGGGGATTCTAAAAACACCGATAAACTCATCTTT. As protein: CACLPPGDSKNTDKLIF.

As for this clone: With only one base between it and a far larger clone, this is likely a read error. Other nucleotide sequences in the sample specify the same CDR3. The rearrangement joins TRDV2 to TRDJ1, with TRDD3 matching over 7 bases. The CDR3 length is 19 residues. With V trimmed by 0 bases and J by 0 bases, 15 bases remained unmatched. Germline values: CDR1 GEAIGNYY, CDR2 EKD. CDR3 sequence (DNA): TGTGCCTGTGACACCAGAGGTAACTGGGGATCACCTTACACCGATAAACTCATCTTT. Protein: CACDTRGNWGSPYTDKLIF.